This TCR beta chain was recovered during a study of T-cell reconstitution after alpha-beta-depleted transplantation in children. CDR3 length: 14 residues. Germline loops: CDR1 SEHNR, CDR2 FQNEAQ (reference sequence). V was clipped by 6 bases and J by 5 bases, with 16 bases between them. Unique molecular identifiers were used to barcode this TCRbeta library. TCRdb used MiXCR to reprocess the PCR reads, holding one entry per CDR3 protein. The sample holds about a million distinct CDR3 sequences, less than 30% seen once. Worth noting for this clonotype: Its antigen is unidentified.

Overall study findings and caveats: From newly produced T cells came most of the T-cell counts and diversity one year after transplant.

This specimen consisted of PBMCs, mostly from graft donor cells, obtained 360 days after TCRalphabeta/CD19-depleted stem cell transplant. This rearrangement joins TRBV7-9 to TRBJ2-5; the D is unclear. This TCR was recovered from a boy younger than two who had a stem cell transplant for SCID, so the T cells may come from the graft donor. The CDR3 loop reads CASSQSRVEETQYF. The CDR3 DNA is TGTGCCAGCAGTCAGTCTCGGGTGGAGGAGACCCAGTACTTC.